These T cell receptor beta chains were read from a single sample in a study of T cell changes during pregnancy in multiple sclerosis. The method was immunoSEQ multiplex PCR; TCRdb's version includes in-frame clones alone and lacks a portion of them. The sample holds 30,000 to 45,000 clones, around 90% seen once. This sample comprised CD4+ T cells from peripheral blood mononuclear cells, obtained after pregnancy. The receptors shown here come from a female donor with multiple sclerosis, enrolled in a pregnancy study. The CDR3 runs from the conserved cysteine through the conserved F or W. D genes are given only for firm matches. Some rows mark clone size as missing; the rest say once, few, many or name a class of expanded clone.

v_gene	j_gene	d_gene	abundance	CDR3nt	CDR3aa
TRBV6-5	TRBJ1-5	TRBD1	few	TGTGCCAGCAGTTACGGAGGACAGGGCGATCAGCCCCAGCATTTT	CASSYGGQGDQPQHF
TRBV5-1	TRBJ1-2	NA	NA	TGCGCCAGCAGCTTGGATACGGGGTTCGGCTACACCTTC	CASSLDTGFGYTF
TRBV5-8	TRBJ2-3	TRBD2	once	TGTGCCAGCAGCCTAGCGGGAAGCACAGATACGCAGTATTTT	CASSLAGSTDTQYF
TRBV5-1	TRBJ1-1	NA	NA	TGCGCCAGCAGCTTGCAGGGCCACACTGAAGCTTTCTTT	CASSLQGHTEAFF
TRBV25-1	TRBJ1-6	NA	NA	TGTGCCAGCAGTGAATATAACGGGATTCAGTATAATTCACCCCTCCACTTT	CASSEYNGIQYNSPLHF
TRBV25-1	TRBJ2-5	NA	NA	TGTGCCAGCAGACTGCACAGAAGGGACTCACAAGAGACCCAGTACTTC	CASRLHRRDSQETQYF
TRBV19	TRBJ1-4	NA	NA	TGTGCCAGTAGGCGGGAAGAAAAACTGTTTTTT	CASRREEKLFF
TRBV4-3	TRBJ2-7	NA	NA	TGCGCCAGCAGCCAAGTAGCCGGCTCCGAGCAGTACTTC	CASSQVAGSEQYF
TRBV5-1	TRBJ1-2	TRBD1	NA	TGCGCCAGCAAGGTCAACAGGGGGGTGGACTATGGCTACACCTTC	CASKVNRGVDYGYTF
TRBV28	TRBJ2-5	TRBD1	NA	TGTGCCAGCAGTTATACCGACAGGGTGAGGGGAGAGACCCAGTACTTC	CASSYTDRVRGETQYF
TRBV10-3	TRBJ2-7	TRBD1	NA	TGTGCCATCAGTGAGACAGGGGGCGAGCAGTACTTC	CAISETGGEQYF
TRBV2	TRBJ2-1	NA	NA	TGTGCCAGCAGCCGCAGGGTTAGCTCCTACAATGAGCAGTTCTTC	CASSRRVSSYNEQFF
TRBV2	TRBJ2-7	NA	NA	TGTGCCAGCAGTCAACCTAGCGCCTCCTACGAGCAGTACTTC	CASSQPSASYEQYF
TRBV7-9	TRBJ1-2	TRBD1	NA	TGTGCCAGCAGCCCTTTGACAGGGTCCAAAGGCTACACCTTC	CASSPLTGSKGYTF
TRBV10-3	TRBJ1-1	NA	NA	TGTGCCAGCAGGGAGCTCACTGAAGCTTTCTTT	CASRELTEAFF
TRBV7-2	TRBJ2-2	NA	NA	TGTGCCAGCAGCTTAGGCTCTGGCCTCTTGAACACCGGGGAGCTGTTTTTT	CASSLGSGLLNTGELFF